This TCR beta chain is from a study of T cell changes during pregnancy in multiple sclerosis. Sequencing was performed with immunoSEQ multiplex PCR; in TCRdb, only in-frame clones are kept and a portion is missing. The table lists tens of thousands of clones, 90% of them singletons. Germline loops: CDR1 MGHRA, CDR2 YSYEKL. The CDR3 spans 17 residues. V was clipped by 1 base and J by 0 bases, with 10 bases between them. V usage is TRBV4-1 and J usage is TRBJ2-6; D is possibly TRBD1 (6 bases). The receptor comes from a female donor with multiple sclerosis, enrolled in a pregnancy study. The source was CD4+ T cells from peripheral blood mononuclear cells, collected in the second trimester of pregnancy. The CDR3 nucleotides read TGCGCCAGCAGCCAAGTTACAGGGAGCTCTGGGGCCAACGTCCTGACTTTC. As protein: CASSQVTGSSGANVLTF.